This TCR beta chain comes out of a study of blood T cell repertoires in COVID-19. Turning to the study itself: Acute and convalescent COVID-19 samples came from the United States, Italy and Spain. PBMCs, B-cell-depleted T cells, or T cells provided the cDNA or gDNA that made up the material.

J gave up 4 bases and V 3 bases, and 4 bases lay outside the gene matches. This CDR3 region has 14 residues. Germline lookup yields CDR1 SGHKS and CDR2 YYEKEE (reference sequence). Here immunoSEQ multiplex PCR was the method, and the copy in TCRdb shows in-frame clones only, minus some. This sample has about 81,000 clones, with approximately 91% found just once. Material: peripheral blood. The chain uses TRBV5-5 and TRBJ1-2, with 9 bases lining up with TRBD1. The receptor was derived from a man in his 70s with active or convalescent COVID-19. The CDR3 DNA reads as TGTGCCAGCAGCTCCACAGGGGGCAGCTATGGCTACACCTTC. This gives the protein CASSSTGGSYGYTF.